This is a list of T cell receptor beta chains from one sample in a study of OX40 agonist ivuxolimab in advanced cancers. Produced via immunoSEQ multiplex PCR; TCRdb's table is partial and in-frame only. Of over 55,000 clones in the sample, about 81% were seen once. The sequencing used CD4+ or CD8+ T cells sorted from blood, collected in a trial of the OX40 agonist ivuxolimab. These receptors originate from an adult with an advanced solid tumor such as melanoma, head and neck, liver or kidney cancer. The CDR3 runs from the conserved cysteine through the conserved F or W. Fields, in order: CDR3 protein, D gene, V gene, J gene. A D gene is named only where the DNA matches it firmly.

CDR3aa: CASSTGQLDSGNTIYF
d_gene: NA
v_gene: TRBV18
j_gene: TRBJ1-3

CDR3aa: CASSFATGLAVGTYEQYF
d_gene: TRBD2
v_gene: TRBV13
j_gene: TRBJ2-7

CDR3aa: CASSLAWGGRPSPLHF
d_gene: NA
v_gene: TRBV5-4
j_gene: TRBJ1-6

CDR3aa: CASSSRQGGGYTF
d_gene: TRBD1
v_gene: TRBV5-1
j_gene: TRBJ1-2

CDR3aa: CAWSVTSGSYKQFF
d_gene: TRBD2
v_gene: TRBV30
j_gene: TRBJ2-1

CDR3aa: CASSQEKDRGKDGYTF
d_gene: TRBD1
v_gene: TRBV4-2
j_gene: TRBJ1-2

CDR3aa: CASSLSLGGYEQYF
d_gene: NA
v_gene: TRBV5-4
j_gene: TRBJ2-7

CDR3aa: CASSQSGGNSQETQYF
d_gene: NA
v_gene: TRBV9
j_gene: TRBJ2-5

CDR3aa: CASSQSQGYYEQYF
d_gene: NA
v_gene: TRBV13
j_gene: TRBJ2-7

CDR3aa: CASSQYTEAFF
d_gene: NA
v_gene: TRBV7-9
j_gene: TRBJ1-1

CDR3aa: CASSSRQGALINYGYTF
d_gene: TRBD1
v_gene: TRBV5-1
j_gene: TRBJ1-2

CDR3aa: CASSLVGGSDNVLTF
d_gene: TRBD2
v_gene: TRBV11-2
j_gene: TRBJ2-6

CDR3aa: CASGLMGTEAFF
d_gene: NA
v_gene: TRBV12-5
j_gene: TRBJ1-1

CDR3aa: CASSPNVDNEQFF
d_gene: NA
v_gene: TRBV2
j_gene: TRBJ2-1